This T cell receptor beta chain came from a study of cytomegalovirus exposure and HLA in healthy donors. Study observations and caveats: The study recorded 150 to 200 TCR beta chains that were cytomegalovirus-associated. Most sequenced TCRs were rare (though some public TCRs occurred in many donors).

In the case of this clone: Its antigen is unidentified.

Trimming took off 4 bases at V and 0 bases at J, with 13 bases between the two ends. Germline V CDR1 and CDR2: SGHTA, FQGNSA. The CDR3 extends over 16 amino acids. The study ran its PCR with 60 Vbeta and 13 Jbeta primers. TCRdb keeps only in-frame clones here, not all; method: immunoSEQ multiplex PCR. The table shows approximately 130,000 clones, with 83% occurring only once. The sequence derives from a man aged 35-49 years in good health and CMV-seronegative. Material for sequencing was PBMCs. V usage is TRBV7-2 and J usage is TRBJ2-4; maybe TRBD1 (6 bases). The CDR3 bases are TGTGCCAGCAGCTCGCCAGGGGCACTAGCCAAAAACATTCAGTACTTC. Translating it yields CASSSPGALAKNIQYF.